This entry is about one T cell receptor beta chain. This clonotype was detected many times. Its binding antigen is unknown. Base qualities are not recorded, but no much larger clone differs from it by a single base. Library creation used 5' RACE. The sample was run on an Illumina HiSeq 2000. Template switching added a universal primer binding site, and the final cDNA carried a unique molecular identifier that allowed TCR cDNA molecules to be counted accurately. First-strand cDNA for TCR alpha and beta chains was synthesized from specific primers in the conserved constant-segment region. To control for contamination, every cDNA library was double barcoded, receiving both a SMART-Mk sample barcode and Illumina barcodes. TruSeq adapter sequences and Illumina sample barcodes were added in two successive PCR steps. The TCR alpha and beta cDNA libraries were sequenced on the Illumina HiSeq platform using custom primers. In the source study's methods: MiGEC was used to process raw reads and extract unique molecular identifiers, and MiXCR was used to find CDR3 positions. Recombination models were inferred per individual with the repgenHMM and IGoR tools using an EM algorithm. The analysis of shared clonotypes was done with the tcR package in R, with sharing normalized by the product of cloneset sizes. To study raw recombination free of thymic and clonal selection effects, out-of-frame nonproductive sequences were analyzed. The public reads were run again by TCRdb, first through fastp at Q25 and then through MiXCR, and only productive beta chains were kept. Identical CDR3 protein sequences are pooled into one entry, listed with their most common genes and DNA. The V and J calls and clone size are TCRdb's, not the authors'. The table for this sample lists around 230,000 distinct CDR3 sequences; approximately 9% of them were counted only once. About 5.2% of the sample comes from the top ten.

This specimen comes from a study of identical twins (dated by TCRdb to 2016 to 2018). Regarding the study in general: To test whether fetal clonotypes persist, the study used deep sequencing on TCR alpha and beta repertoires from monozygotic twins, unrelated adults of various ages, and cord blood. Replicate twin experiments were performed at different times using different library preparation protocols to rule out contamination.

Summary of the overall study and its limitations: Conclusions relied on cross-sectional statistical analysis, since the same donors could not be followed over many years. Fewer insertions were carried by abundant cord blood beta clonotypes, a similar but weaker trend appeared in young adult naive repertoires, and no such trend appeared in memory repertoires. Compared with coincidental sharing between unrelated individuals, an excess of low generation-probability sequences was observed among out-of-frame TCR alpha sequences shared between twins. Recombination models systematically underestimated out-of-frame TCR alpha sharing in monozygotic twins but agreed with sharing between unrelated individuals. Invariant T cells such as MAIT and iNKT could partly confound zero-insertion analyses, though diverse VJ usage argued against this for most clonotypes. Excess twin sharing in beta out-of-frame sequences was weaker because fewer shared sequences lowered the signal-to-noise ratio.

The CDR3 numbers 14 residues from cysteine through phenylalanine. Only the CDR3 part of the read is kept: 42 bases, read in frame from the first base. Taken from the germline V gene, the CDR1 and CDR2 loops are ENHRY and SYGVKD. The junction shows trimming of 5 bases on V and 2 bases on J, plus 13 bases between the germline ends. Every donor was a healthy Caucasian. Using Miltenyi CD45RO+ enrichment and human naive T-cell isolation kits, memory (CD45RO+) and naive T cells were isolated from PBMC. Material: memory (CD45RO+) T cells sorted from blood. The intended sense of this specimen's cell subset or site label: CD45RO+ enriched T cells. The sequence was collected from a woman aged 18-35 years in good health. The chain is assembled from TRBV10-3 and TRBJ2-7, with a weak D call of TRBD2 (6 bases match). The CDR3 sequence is CAISLIAVTYEQYF. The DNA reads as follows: TGTGCCATCAGTCTGATAGCGGTGACCTACGAGCAGTACTTC.